Described below is a single T cell receptor (beta chain) sequence and its context. Primers for the PCR totalled 60 Vbeta and 13 Jbeta. This table comes from immunoSEQ multiplex PCR, and its TCRdb copy is limited to in-frame clones, with some not included. The repertoire includes some 200,000 clones, 75% to 85% of them detected once, and 2% to 2.5% sits in the top ten. These data originate in a study of cytomegalovirus exposure and HLA in healthy donors. This sequence was found in a young woman in good health and CMV-seronegative. The sequencing sample was made of PBMCs.

The CDR3 region has the DNA TGTGCCAGCAGTTTTTCCCGAAGCGGGAGCCTCGTTGATACGCAGTATTTT. It encodes CASSFSRSGSLVDTQYF. This chain links TRBV27 with TRBJ2-3, with 8 positions matching TRBD2. The CDR3 runs 17 residues. Germline V gene lookup returns CDR1 MNHEY and CDR2 SMNVEV (reference sequence). After removal of 3 bases from V and 6 bases from J, the junction contained 14 bases not matched to a gene.